This TCR beta chain emerged from a study of T cell responses to AZD1222 COVID-19 vaccine. As for this clone: What it recognizes is unknown.

Study-wide points: All repertoire sampling was performed exclusively after the peak T cell response.

This CDR3 has 20 residues. The germline V gene encodes CDR1 LGHDT and CDR2 YNNKEL (reference sequence). The V and J ends lost 0 bases and 3 bases, in that order; junction bases with no gene match: 20. Some clones are missing from TCRdb's copy, which holds only in-frame ones; the method was immunoSEQ multiplex PCR. The sample holds more than 100,000 clones, 90% to 95% seen once. This sequence originates from an adult who received the AZD1222 COVID-19 vaccine. The J gene is TRBJ2-7, the V gene TRBV3-1 (or the pseudogene TRBV3-2), with 7 nucleotides matching TRBD1. The starting material was peripheral blood, obtained 28 days after the second AZD1222 dose. In nucleotides, the CDR3 is TGTGCCAGCAGCCAAGAAAAAAGGGGTAAGGGGACAGCACCCAGCTACGAGCAGTACTTC. Its protein product is CASSQEKRGKGTAPSYEQYF.